Sequencing of this T cell receptor beta chain was carried out in a study of blood T cell repertoires in COVID-19. The protocol was immunoSEQ multiplex PCR, while the TCRdb copy is restricted to in-frame clones and leaves out a portion. Of approximately 65,000 clones in the sample, roughly 81% are singletons; the top ten hold 15% to 18%. V gave up 4 bases and J gave up 0 bases, with 20 bases separating them. Germline assignment: CDR1 MGHRA and CDR2 YSYEKL. The CDR3 is 18 amino acids. The rearrangement links TRBV4-1 to TRBJ2-3; D is uncertain. The clonotype was recovered from a man older than 75 with acute or convalescent COVID-19. The sequenced material came from peripheral blood. The CDR3 reads CASSPLPLVRSSTDTQYF. Written as DNA, the CDR3 is TGCGCCAGCAGCCCCTTGCCCCTTGTCCGGTCTAGCACAGATACGCAGTATTTT.